The clone carrying this T cell receptor (beta chain) was recorded only once. As yet, its antigen is unknown. All trial patients relapsed after autologous stem cell transplantation. This record comes from a study of PD-1 blockade in classical Hodgkin lymphoma. Study findings and constraints: Significantly greater TCR diversity emerged by C4D1 in CD4+ cells but not CD8+ cells.

Germline CDR1 and CDR2: MNHNY and SVGAGI (reference sequence). Trimming shortened V by 5 bases and J by 2 bases, and 8 bases separated the two germline ends. The CDR3 runs 13 residues. The repertoire was sequenced with immunoSEQ multiplex PCR; TCRdb's copy has only in-frame clones and lacks some. This sample has tens of thousands of clones, with around 89% found just once. The sequence was obtained from a human donor with classical Hodgkin lymphoma. Here the sequenced sample was peripheral blood mononuclear cells (PBMCs), taken before the second cycle of nivolumab. The chain uses TRBV6-6 and TRBJ2-3; D remains ambiguous. CDR3 in amino acids: CASSAPITDTQYF. The DNA of the CDR3 is TGTGCCAGCAGTGCACCAATCACAGATACGCAGTATTTT.